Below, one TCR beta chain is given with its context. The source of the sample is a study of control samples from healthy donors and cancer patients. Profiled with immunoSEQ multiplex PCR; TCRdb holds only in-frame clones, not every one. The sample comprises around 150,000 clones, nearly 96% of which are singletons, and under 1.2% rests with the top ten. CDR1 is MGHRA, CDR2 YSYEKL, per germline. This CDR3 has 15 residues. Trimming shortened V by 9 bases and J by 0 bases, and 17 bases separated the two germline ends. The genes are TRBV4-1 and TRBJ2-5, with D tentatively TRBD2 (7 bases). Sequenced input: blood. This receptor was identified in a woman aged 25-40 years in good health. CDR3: CASSWGGGDQETQYF. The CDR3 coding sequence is TGCGCCAGTAGTTGGGGGGGCGGAGACCAAGAGACCCAGTACTTC.